This T cell receptor (beta chain) was documented in a study of cytomegalovirus exposure and HLA in healthy donors. 60 Vbeta and 13 Jbeta primers were used in PCR. Sequencing was performed with immunoSEQ multiplex PCR; in TCRdb, only in-frame clones are kept and a portion is missing. The sample carries approximately 190,000 clones, roughly 73% recorded once. Findings and caveats of the study: Further analysis was carried out later, and it showed several of the most significant clusters appearing linked to common viral pathogens.

The length of the CDR3 is 14 residues. Germline V gene sequence: CDR1 SGDLS, CDR2 YYNGEE. V shed 3 bases and J shed 4 bases, with 12 bases lying between them. Turning to this clone: Its cognate antigen is unknown.

The J gene is TRBJ2-3, the V gene TRBV9; D might be TRBD2 (5 bases). The sample consisted of PBMCs. The receptor was isolated from a woman under 40 in good health and CMV-seropositive. The CDR3 region has the DNA TGTGCCAGCAGCGCGGGGTTTTCGGCAGATACGCAGTATTTT. Amino acids: CASSAGFSADTQYF. The full variable domain, completed using reference TRBV9 and TRBJ2-3, is DSGVTQTPKHLITATGQRVTLRCSPRSGDLSVYWYQQSLDQGLQFLIQYYNGEERAKGNILERFSAQQFPDLHSELNLSSLELGDSALYFCASSAGFSADTQYFGPGTRLTVL.